Below, 17 T cell receptor beta chains from the same sample are listed, as sequenced in a study of blood T cell repertoires in COVID-19. Sequencing used immunoSEQ multiplex PCR; TCRdb keeps in-frame clones, though not all of them. The sample yields approximately 190,000 clones, more than 85% seen once. The sequenced sample was PBMCs or T cells enriched from blood (not recorded which). The receptors here all came from a woman aged 40 to 49 in a cohort exposed to, infected with or recovered from COVID-19 (not recorded which).

The chain couples TRBV3-1 (or the pseudogene TRBV3-2) to TRBJ1-1; D not certain. Germline assignment: CDR1 LGHDT and CDR2 YNNKEL (reference sequence). Trimming pared 9 bases from V and 0 bases from J, leaving 20 bases between. This CDR3 is 16 amino acids long. CDR3 sequence (DNA): TGTGCCAGTTGTCGAAGTCGGGGTCAATTGAACACTGAAGCTTTCTTT. It codes for CASCRSRGQLNTEAFF.

This chain joins TRBV28 and TRBJ2-7, with D unresolved. V was trimmed by 4 bases and J by 0 bases, leaving 10 bases between them. The CDR3 spans 14 residues. Germline CDR1 MDHEN, CDR2 SYDVKM. CDR3 residues: CASSSPLPSYEQYF. CDR3 coding DNA: TGTGCCAGCAGTTCGCCTCTACCCTCCTACGAGCAGTACTTC.

The rearrangement links TRBV11-3 to TRBJ2-7, with TRBD2 matching over 10 bases. This CDR3 is built from 16 residues. Germline V CDR1 and CDR2: SGHNT, YENEEA. V was pared by 5 bases and J by 1 base, with 8 bases of the junction left unmatched. CDR3 in DNA: TGTGCCAGCAGCGATGGGACTAGCGCCACATCCTACGAGCAGTACTTC. The encoded protein is CASSDGTSATSYEQYF.

V and J are TRBV14 and TRBJ1-1; D gene ambiguous. The germline V gene has CDR1 SGHDN and CDR2 FVKESK. This CDR3 comprises 13 residues. Deletions cut 0 bases from V and 6 bases from J, with 8 bases between. CDR3 residues: CASSQEAGSEAFF. The CDR3 DNA reads TGTGCCAGCAGCCAAGAAGCGGGTTCTGAAGCTTTCTTT.

V is TRBV13 and J is TRBJ2-1; a weak D match, TRBD2 (6 bases). This CDR3 contains 15 residues. Trimming removed 3 bases from V and 7 bases from J, with 16 bases in between. CDR1 and CDR2 (germline): PRHDT, FYEKMQ (reference sequence). The DNA of the CDR3 is TGTGCCAGCAGCTTGGCCCCCTGGAGGGTGAATGAGCAGTTCTTC. This sequence encodes CASSLAPWRVNEQFF.

This clone showed up just a few times. The V and J genes are TRBV19 and TRBJ1-6; D call uncertain. This CDR3 has 14 amino acids. Germline CDR1 reads LNHDA; CDR2 reads SQIVND (reference sequence). Trimming pared 3 bases from V and 4 bases from J, leaving 7 bases between. The CDR3 is CASSIEAYNSPLHF. The CDR3 DNA reads as TGTGCCAGTAGTATCGAGGCATATAATTCACCCCTCCACTTT.

The chain employs TRBV20-1 and TRBJ1-2, with D hard to call. Per the germline V gene, CDR1 is DFQATT and CDR2 is SNEGSKA (reference sequence). V lost 6 bases, J lost 8 bases, and 13 bases lay in between. This CDR3 is built from 11 residues. The CDR3 sequence is CSAGSEAGYTF. The CDR3, as DNA: TGCAGTGCAGGTTCGGAGGCCGGCTACACCTTC.

V is TRBV3-1 (or the pseudogene TRBV3-2) and J is TRBJ2-1; 9 nucleotides line up with TRBD2. Trimming cost V 6 bases and J 1 base; bases outside gene matches: 7. The CDR3 has 16 amino acids. CDR1 LGHDT and CDR2 YNNKEL come from the germline V gene (reference sequence). As DNA, the CDR3 is TGTGCCAGCAGGCCTAGCGGGGAAGGGTCCTACAATGAGCAGTTCTTC. The encoded protein is CASRPSGEGSYNEQFF.

V is TRBV19 and J is TRBJ1-6; tentatively, D is TRBD1 (6 bases). The CDR3 is 19 amino acids. Per the germline V gene, CDR1 is LNHDA and CDR2 is SQIVND (reference sequence). Trimming left V 2 bases short and J 7 bases short, with 24 bases between. The CDR3 DNA sequence: TGTGCCAGTAGTATAAGTTTATCCCCAGGGGCCATCGGGAATTCACCCCTCCACTTT. Encoded protein: CASSISLSPGAIGNSPLHF.

This clone was seen a single time. V gene TRBV5-8 combines with J gene TRBJ2-7, with a tentative D call TRBD1 (5 bases). V lost 4 bases and J lost 2, with 16 bases in between. Germline lookup yields CDR1 SGHTS and CDR2 YDEGEE. The CDR3 runs to 15 residues. DNA of the CDR3: TGTGCCAGCAGCGTTGGCCAGGGCTATACCTACGAGCAGTACTTC. Translating gives CASSVGQGYTYEQYF.

This clone was picked up one time. The chain links TRBV15 to TRBJ1-2, with 12 bases aligning to TRBD1. This CDR3 is built from 12 residues. The trim removed 8 bases at V and 7 bases at J, leaving 2 bases unmatched. CDR1 LNHNV and CDR2 YYDKDF come from the germline V gene (reference sequence). The CDR3 DNA reads TGTGCCACCGGGGACAGGGGGCCTGGCTACACCTTC. Its translation: CATGDRGPGYTF.

V gene TRBV7-9 combines with J gene TRBJ2-2; D is undetermined. The length of the CDR3 is 17 residues. Germline V gene lookup returns CDR1 SEHNR and CDR2 FQNEAQ (reference sequence). V lost 0 bases and J lost 0, with 11 bases in between. CDR3 region: CASSLARNLANTGELFF. CDR3 nucleotide sequence: TGTGCCAGCAGCTTAGCGCGTAATCTAGCGAACACCGGGGAGCTGTTTTTT.

The genes are TRBV7-7 and TRBJ1-1; TRBD1 is a possible D gene (5 bases). The V end lost 5 bases, the J end lost 3 bases, and 10 bases lay between the germline ends. This CDR3 contains 13 residues. CDR1 and CDR2 (germline): SSHAT, FNYEAQ (reference sequence). The CDR3 is CASSAGRDTEAFF. CDR3 nucleotides: TGTGCCAGCAGCGCGGGACGGGACACTGAAGCTTTCTTT.

The V and J genes are TRBV27 and TRBJ1-5, with D unclear. V was clipped by 4 bases and J by 6 bases, with 13 bases between them. Germline V gene data show CDR1 as MNHEY and CDR2 as SMNVEV (reference sequence). The CDR3 covers 14 residues. The CDR3 DNA follows: TGTGCCAGCAGTTCCCTCCGTACAGCTCAGCCCCAGCATTTT. Protein sequence: CASSSLRTAQPQHF.

The V and J genes are TRBV5-1 and TRBJ1-6, with 7 bases aligning to TRBD1. The CDR3 totals 15 residues. The J segment lost 5 bases and the V segment lost 5 bases, leaving 7 bases of the junction unmatched. Germline CDR1 and CDR2: SGHRS and YFSETQ. CDR3 DNA sequence: TGCGCCAGCAGATTCCCCGGGACAGATAATTCACCCCTCCACTTT. Encoded protein: CASRFPGTDNSPLHF.

The chain employs TRBV28 and TRBJ1-1; TRBD1 might be the D (5 bases). From germline, CDR1 is MDHEN and CDR2 SYDVKM. The CDR3 is made up of 13 amino acids. The V gene lost 2 bases and the J gene lost 6 bases, with 10 bases spanning the gap. The CDR3 region has the DNA TGTGCCAGCAGTTTAACGGGCAGGGCTGAAGCTTTCTTT. Amino acids: CASSLTGRAEAFF. The full variable domain, its missing parts supplied by reference TRBV28 and TRBJ1-1, is DVKVTQSSRYLVKRTGEKVFLECVQDMDHENMFWYRQDPGLGLRLIYFSYDVKMKEKGDIPEGYSVSREKKERFSLILESASTNQTSMYLCASSLTGRAEAFFGQGTRLTVV.

The V gene is TRBV5-4, the J gene TRBJ1-1; tentative D call: TRBD1 (6 bases). The V end lost 0 bases, the J end lost 8 bases, and 8 bases lay between the germline ends. This CDR3 has 12 residues. Germline lookup yields CDR1 SGHNT and CDR2 YYREEE (reference sequence). The CDR3 region is CASSLDQGEAFF. CDR3 sequence (DNA): TGTGCCAGCAGCTTGGATCAGGGGGAAGCTTTCTTT.